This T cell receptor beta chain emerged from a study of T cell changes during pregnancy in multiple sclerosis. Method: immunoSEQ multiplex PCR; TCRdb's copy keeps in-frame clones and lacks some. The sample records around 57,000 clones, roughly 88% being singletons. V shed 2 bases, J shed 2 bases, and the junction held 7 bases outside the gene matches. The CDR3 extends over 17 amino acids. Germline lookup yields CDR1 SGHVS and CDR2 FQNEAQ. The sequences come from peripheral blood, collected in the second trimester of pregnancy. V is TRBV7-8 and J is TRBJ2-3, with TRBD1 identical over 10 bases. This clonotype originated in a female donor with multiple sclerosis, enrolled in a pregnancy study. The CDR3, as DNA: TGTGCCAGCAGCTTAAGCGGACAGGGGGTTCACACAGATACGCAGTATTTT. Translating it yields CASSLSGQGVHTDTQYF.